This TCR beta chain stems from a study of T-cell reconstitution after alpha-beta-depleted transplantation in children. General observations from the study: From surviving recipient T cells and thymic progenitors came the high day-60 TCRbeta diversity observed in some patients. Most T-cell counts and diversity one year after the transplant came from T cells that were newly produced. Where alpha-beta T cells came from about two months after transplant was reportedly several hundred expanded graft clones.

There are many counts of this clonotype. The antigen remains unidentified. Construction of the TCRbeta library involved unique molecular identifiers. TCRdb re-called the PCR reads with MiXCR, one entry per CDR3 protein. The table lists about 460,000 distinct CDR3 sequences, approximately 10% of them singletons, with about 2.1% in the top ten. In germline, CDR1 is KGHDR, CDR2 SFDVKD. V gave up 4 bases and J gave up 6 bases, with 14 bases separating them. CDR3 size: 15 residues. V gene TRBV24-1 combines with J gene TRBJ2-2; possibly TRBD2 for D (5 bases). This TCR was recovered from a child younger than 10 with inherited bone marrow failure, due to receive a stem cell transplant. Here the sequenced sample was PBMCs, taken before TCRalphabeta/CD19-depleted stem cell transplant. The CDR3 DNA sequence: TGTGCCACCAGTGAGAAGTGGGAGCCCCCCGGGGAGCTGTTTTTT. It codes for CATSEKWEPPGELFF.